These T cell receptor beta chains were read from a single sample in a study of cytomegalovirus exposure and HLA in healthy donors. TCRdb's copy holds only in-frame clones and misses some; the assay was immunoSEQ multiplex PCR. Its table lists about 150,000 clones. The sample consisted of PBMCs. These receptors all come from a woman between 45 and 65 years old in good health and CMV-seronegative. CDR3s leave out the opening cysteine and the closing phenylalanine or tryptophan.

V	J	CDR3
TRBV10-2	TRBJ1-5	ASSENGGNQPQH
TRBV5-1	TRBJ1-2	ASSQEGTYGYT
TRBV5-6	TRBJ2-1	ASSLADRVYNEQF
TRBV28	TRBJ2-3	ASSIRTGGRPDTQY
TRBV6-1	TRBJ1-2	ASSEAFAGDLYGYT
TRBV5-8	TRBJ1-6	ASSANRDSPLH
TRBV6-5	TRBJ1-5	ASSYSRSNQPQH
TRBV5-1	TRBJ2-2	ASAGAGQNTGELF
TRBV5-5	TRBJ2-7	ASSLHYRVASYEQY
TRBV9	TRBJ2-2	ASSGDRDLVGGELF
TRBV6-6	TRBJ1-2	ASRRERQAGGYT
TRBV9	TRBJ2-7	ASSRGEGAYEQY
TRBV11-2	TRBJ2-1	ASSPRTGGYNEQF
TRBV11-2	TRBJ2-1	ASSSGTGEF
TRBV19	TRBJ2-5	ASSGVPGQETQY
TRBV5-1	TRBJ2-2	ASTFRTGSNTGELF
TRBV9	TRBJ2-1	ASSVVGAEQF
TRBV6-5	TRBJ2-1	ASSRGLAGGNEQF
TRBV4-2	TRBJ1-4	ASSQDRGLNEKLF
TRBV29-1	TRBJ2-3	SVDSPTADTQY
TRBV19	TRBJ2-5	ASSISSGWGETQY
TRBV4-2	TRBJ2-3	ASRSSGRIRADTQY
TRBV2	TRBJ1-4	ASSEERVGGEKLF
TRBV6-4	TRBJ1-1	ASSVEGGTEAF
TRBV5-1	TRBJ2-7	ASSLATGVAYEQY
TRBV7-3	TRBJ2-4	ASSLEGANIQY
TRBV6-1	TRBJ2-5	ASSEGTGGPETQY
TRBV11-2	TRBJ2-7	ASSTTTGGYEQY
TRBV28	TRBJ1-2	ASSYHFRQGSLYGYT